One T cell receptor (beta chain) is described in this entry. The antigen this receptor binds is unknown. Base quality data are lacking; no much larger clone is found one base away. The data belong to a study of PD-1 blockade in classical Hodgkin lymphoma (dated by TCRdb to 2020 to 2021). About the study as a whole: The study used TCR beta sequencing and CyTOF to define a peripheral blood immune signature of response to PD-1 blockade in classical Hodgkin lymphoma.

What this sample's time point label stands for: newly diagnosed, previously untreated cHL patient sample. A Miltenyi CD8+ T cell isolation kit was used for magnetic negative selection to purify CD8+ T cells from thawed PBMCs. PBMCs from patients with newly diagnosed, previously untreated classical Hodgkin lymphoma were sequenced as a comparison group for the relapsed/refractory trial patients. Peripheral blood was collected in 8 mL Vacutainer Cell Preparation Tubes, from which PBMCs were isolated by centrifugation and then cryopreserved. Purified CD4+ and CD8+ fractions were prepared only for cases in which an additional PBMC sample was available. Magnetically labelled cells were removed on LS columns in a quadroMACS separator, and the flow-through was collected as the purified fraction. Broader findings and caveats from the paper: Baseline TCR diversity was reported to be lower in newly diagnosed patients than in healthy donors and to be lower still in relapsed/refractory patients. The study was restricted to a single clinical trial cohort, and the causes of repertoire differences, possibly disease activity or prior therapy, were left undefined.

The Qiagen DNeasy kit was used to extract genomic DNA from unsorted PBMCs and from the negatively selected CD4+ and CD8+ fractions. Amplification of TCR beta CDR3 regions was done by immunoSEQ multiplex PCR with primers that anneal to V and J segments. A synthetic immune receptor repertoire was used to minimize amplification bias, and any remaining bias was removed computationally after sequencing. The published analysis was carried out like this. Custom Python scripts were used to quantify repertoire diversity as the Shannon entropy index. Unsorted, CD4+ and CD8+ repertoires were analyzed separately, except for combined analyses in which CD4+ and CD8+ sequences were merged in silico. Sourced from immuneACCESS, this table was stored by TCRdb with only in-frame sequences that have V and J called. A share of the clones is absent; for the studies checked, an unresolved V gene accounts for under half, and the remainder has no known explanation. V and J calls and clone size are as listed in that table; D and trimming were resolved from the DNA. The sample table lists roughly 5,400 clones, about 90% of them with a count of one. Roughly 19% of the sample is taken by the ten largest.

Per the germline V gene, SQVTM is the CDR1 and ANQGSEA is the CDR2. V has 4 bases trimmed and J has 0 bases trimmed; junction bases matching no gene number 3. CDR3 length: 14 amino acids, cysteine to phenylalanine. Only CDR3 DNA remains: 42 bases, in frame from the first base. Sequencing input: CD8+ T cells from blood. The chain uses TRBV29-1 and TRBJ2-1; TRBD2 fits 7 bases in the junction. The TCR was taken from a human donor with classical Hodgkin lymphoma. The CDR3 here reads CSVGGGSSYNEQFF. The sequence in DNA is TGCAGCGTTGGGGGGGGGAGCTCCTACAATGAGCAGTTCTTC.